Below are 23 T cell receptor beta chains sequenced from a single sample in a study of T cells after yellow fever vaccination. From the 5' RACE reads, TCRdb called clonotypes with MiXCR, one entry per CDR3 protein. Of a few hundred thousand distinct CDR3 sequences listed, roughly 4.3% are singletons. This material consisted of PBMCs, taken 5 days after the yellow fever booster vaccination. The receptors were sampled from a man between 18 and 29 years old who received the YFV17D yellow fever vaccine.

This clonotype was observed a few times. The rearrangement uses TRBV6-5 and TRBJ2-2; unclear D gene. The CDR3 runs 16 residues. Between the trimmed V and J ends, which lost 0 bases and 0 bases, there was a span of 8 bases. Germline-derived CDR1 and CDR2 are MNHEY and SVGAGI. CDR3: CASSYSSQSNTGELFF. CDR3 bases: TGTGCCAGCAGTTACTCGTCACAGTCGAACACCGGGGAGCTGTTTTTT.

The genes are TRBV4-3 and TRBJ2-5, with TRBD2 matching 10 bases. The CDR3 totals 14 residues. The germline gives CDR1 LGHNA, CDR2 YSLEER. Trimming took 1 base from V and 7 from J; bases not matched to a gene: 3. The CDR3 coding sequence is TGCGCCAGCAGCCAAGTACTAGCGGGGTTGACCCAGTACTTC. Translation gives CASSQVLAGLTQYF.

The chain links TRBV6-5 to TRBJ1-1, with D possibly being TRBD1 (6 bases). V shed 6 bases and J shed 10 bases, with 15 bases lying between them. The CDR3 is 12 residues long. Germline V gives CDR1 MNHEY, CDR2 SVGAGI. The DNA of the CDR3 is TGTGCCAGCAGCTTAGGGGGGGGAGGAGCTTTCTTT. It is translated as CASSLGGGGAFF.

This clonotype was detected a few times. The chain uses TRBV7-2 and TRBJ1-6; the match to TRBD1 covers 7 bases. J gave up 9 bases and V 4 bases, and 12 bases lay outside the gene matches. This CDR3 has 16 residues. The germline V gene encodes CDR1 SGHTA and CDR2 FQGNSA. CDR3 residues: CASSWGPGGLSSPLHF. In DNA, the CDR3 is TGTGCCAGCAGCTGGGGGCCAGGGGGGCTGAGTTCACCCCTCCACTTT.

This clonotype has just a few counts. This chain uses TRBV4-1 with TRBJ2-5; TRBD2 agrees at 11 bases. CDR3 length equals 15 residues. J was trimmed by 6 bases and V by 4 bases; bases with no gene match: 7. The germline CDR1 and CDR2 sequences are MGHRA and YSYEKL. The CDR3 DNA reads as TGCGCCAGCAGCCGGCTAGCGGGGGGTACGAAGACCCAGTACTTC. It specifies CASSRLAGGTKTQYF.

This clonotype showed up many times. The chain has TRBV10-2 and TRBJ1-1; the D gene is possibly TRBD1 (5 bases). Trimming shortened V by 0 bases and J by 8 bases, and 10 bases separated the two germline ends. CDR1 and CDR2 (germline): WSHSY, SAAADI. The CDR3 runs 13 residues. The CDR3 spells CASSESKAGEAFF. CDR3 DNA: TGCGCCAGCAGTGAGTCGAAGGCAGGGGAAGCTTTCTTT.

As for this clonotype: Here the CDR3 omits its conserved ending phenylalanine or tryptophan, so a read error is the likely source. The J gene is TRBJ2-5, the V gene TRBV7-9, with D possibly called TRBD1 or TRBD2 (5 bases each). Trimming left V 1 base short and J 5 bases short, with 17 bases between. This CDR3 region has 16 residues. The germline V gene encodes CDR1 SEHNR and CDR2 FQNEAQ (reference sequence). The CDR3 here is CASSLDLIPEGETQYL. The CDR3 DNA is TGTGCCAGCAGCTTAGACCTTATACCCGAGGGGGAGACCCAGTACTTA.

This clonotype was observed many times. This rearrangement joins TRBV7-9 to TRBJ1-4; no reliable D call. The CDR3 spans 17 residues. The germline V gene encodes CDR1 SEHNR and CDR2 FQNEAQ (reference sequence). V gave up 0 bases and J gave up 0 bases, with 11 bases separating them. CDR3 DNA: TGTGCCAGCAGCTTAGCGCACCCTTTTGCAACTAATGAAAAACTGTTTTTT. It yields the protein CASSLAHPFATNEKLFF.

The V and J genes are TRBV9 and TRBJ2-5; D is ambiguous. This CDR3 has 17 amino acids. The germline gives CDR1 SGDLS, CDR2 YYNGEE. The V and J ends lost 0 bases and 1 base respectively, with 16 bases between them. CDR3 residues: CASSVGGFGVAQETQYF. The CDR3 DNA reads TGTGCCAGCAGCGTAGGAGGTTTTGGGGTCGCCCAAGAGACCCAGTACTTC.

The V gene is TRBV6-5, the J gene TRBJ2-2; D is unclear. CDR1 is MNHEY and CDR2 is SVGAGI in the germline V gene. Trimming removed 8 bases from V and 7 bases from J, with 8 bases in between. There are 11 residues in the CDR3. The CDR3, as DNA: TGTGCCAGCGATCCGGACGGGGAGCTGTTTTTT. It translates to CASDPDGELFF.

This clonotype was counted between two and nine times. The chain recombines TRBV10-3 with TRBJ2-5; possible D gene TRBD1, 6 bases. Trimming left V 0 bases short and J 3 bases short, with 17 bases between. This CDR3 comprises 17 residues. From germline, CDR1 is ENHRY and CDR2 SYGVKD. In DNA form, the CDR3 reads TGTGCCATCAGTGAGTCGGATCAGGGGAAGAAGGAAGAGACCCAGTACTTC. It is translated as CAISESDQGKKEETQYF.

This clonotype was observed a handful of times. The chain has TRBV12-3 or TRBV12-4 and TRBJ2-1, with 8 bases fitting TRBD2. Trimming removed 4 bases from V and 1 base from J; junction bases left unmatched: 6. CDR3 length: 16 residues. Here the CDR3 reads CASSSQIAGSYNEQFF. CDR3 DNA sequence: TGTGCCAGCAGTTCACAAATAGCGGGATCCTACAATGAGCAGTTCTTC.

This clonotype was seen a few times. The rearrangement links TRBV7-9 to TRBJ1-4; 9 bases are shared with TRBD1. The CDR3 has 14 residues. Germline trimming cut 5 bases from V and 8 bases from J; bases unmatched to any gene: 6. The V gene's germline CDR1 is SEHNR and CDR2 FQNEAQ (reference sequence). Here the CDR3 DNA reads TGTGCCAGCAGCGAGACAGGGGGGAGCGAAAAACTGTTTTTT. It encodes CASSETGGSEKLFF.

This clonotype has more than one count but fewer than ten. The chain joins TRBV12-3 or TRBV12-4 to TRBJ2-1, with 9 bases matching TRBD2. CDR3 length: 12 amino acids. V shed 5 bases and J 15 bases; nucleotides not matched to a gene: 8. As DNA, the CDR3 is TGTGCCAGCAGTCGGGATAGCGGGGGCATGTTCTTC. It specifies CASSRDSGGMFF.

This clonotype appeared a few times. The J gene is TRBJ2-1, the V gene TRBV3-1; 8 bases are a match to TRBD1. The germline gives CDR1 LGHDT, CDR2 YNNKEL (reference sequence). The V gene end was trimmed by 2 bases and the J gene end by 7 bases; junction bases not matched to a gene: 10. The CDR3 covers 16 residues. CDR3 protein: CASSQLAGGLTNEQFF. The CDR3 coding sequence is TGTGCCAGCAGCCAACTCGCAGGGGGCCTTACGAATGAGCAGTTCTTC.

This clonotype was seen a few times. This chain links TRBV30 with TRBJ2-7; possibly TRBD2 for D (5 bases). CDR3 size: 12 residues. With 8 bases removed from V and 3 bases from J, the gap between germline ends came to 14 bases. Per germline, CDR1 GTSNPN and CDR2 SVGIG (reference sequence). The CDR3 DNA follows: TGTGCCCAAGGAACGGGAAACTACGAGCAGTACTTC. Protein: CAQGTGNYEQYF.

This clonotype was seen more than once but under ten times. The V and J genes are TRBV28 and TRBJ2-7; 8 bases are a match to TRBD1. Germline V lookup: CDR1 MDHEN, CDR2 SYDVKM. The ends lost 3 bases at V and 3 bases at J; junction bases unmatched: 7. The CDR3 has 15 residues. The CDR3 DNA reads TGTGCCAGCAGTTTCCCCGGGACAGGATACTACGAGCAGTACTTC. Amino acids: CASSFPGTGYYEQYF.

This chain links TRBV7-2 with TRBJ2-7; 12 bases map to TRBD1. Trimming removed 4 bases from V and 7 bases from J; junction bases left unmatched: 11. The CDR3 loop spans 16 amino acids. Germline V lookup: CDR1 SGHTA, CDR2 FQGNSA. CDR3: CASSSLWGQGAWEQYV. In DNA form, the CDR3 reads TGTGCCAGCAGCTCCCTCTGGGGACAGGGGGCTTGGGAGCAGTACGTC.

This clonotype was counted a few times. The chain is built from TRBV19 and TRBJ1-5; TRBD1 matches at 9 bases. The germline CDR1 and CDR2 sequences are LNHDA and SQIVND (reference sequence). V trimming: 7 bases; J trimming: 3 bases; junction bases outside the gene matches: 4. The CDR3 spans 14 residues. The CDR3 DNA reads TGTGCCAGTACCCTACAGGGGGCCAATCAGCCCCAGCATTTT. Residues: CASTLQGANQPQHF.

In its sample, this clonotype was seen many times. The chain is built from TRBV20-1 and TRBJ2-2, with unresolved D. The germline V gene has CDR1 DFQATT and CDR2 SNEGSKA (reference sequence). CDR3 length equals 14 residues. The V end lost 3 bases, the J end lost 0 bases, and 8 bases lay between the germline ends. The CDR3 DNA sequence: TGCAGTGCTAGCGGCAGCTCGAACACCGGGGAGCTGTTTTTT. Translating it yields CSASGSSNTGELFF.

This clonotype appeared a few times. The J gene is TRBJ2-1, the V gene TRBV14; 7 bases match TRBD2. The ends lost 4 bases at V and 3 bases at J; junction bases unmatched: 9. Germline CDR1 SGHDN, CDR2 FVKESK. The CDR3 runs 16 residues. CDR3 residues: CASSRLGGVIYNEQFF. CDR3 coding DNA: TGTGCCAGCAGCCGCTTGGGGGGGGTTATCTACAATGAGCAGTTCTTC.

The rearrangement links TRBV18 to TRBJ2-4; a weak D match, TRBD1 (6 bases). Germline V gene sequence: CDR1 KGHSH, CDR2 LQKENI. Trimming cost V 6 bases and J 0 bases, with 12 bases left between them. This CDR3 contains 15 residues. This CDR3 reads CASSTGSSAKNIQYF. As DNA, the CDR3 is TGTGCCAGCTCCACAGGGAGTTCAGCCAAAAACATTCAGTACTTC.

There are a few counts of this clonotype. V gene TRBV6-5 combines with J gene TRBJ2-1, with TRBD1 matching 7 bases. The CDR3 spans 14 residues. J lost 6 bases, V lost 5 bases, and 7 bases had no gene match. Germline CDR1 reads MNHEY; CDR2 reads SVGAGI. This CDR3 is CASSTDRVSNEQFF. CDR3 nucleotides: TGTGCCAGCAGTACAGACAGGGTCAGCAATGAGCAGTTCTTC.